The TCR beta chain under discussion was sequenced for a study of T cell responses to AZD1222 COVID-19 vaccine. Looking at the study overall: Second doses at about 4 or about 12 weeks were pooled.

Study results and limitations: Clonal diversity was possibly underestimated; the donors were predominantly white British and more often female. Repertoires were obtained solely post-peak T cell response. Seropositive AZD1222 recipients at baseline numbered only 5 or 6.

About this clone itself: Antigen: not known.

The V end lost 5 bases, the J end lost 0 bases, and 11 bases lay between the germline ends. The CDR3 loop spans 15 amino acids. Germline CDR1 and CDR2: SGHTA and FQGNSA. The repertoire was sequenced with immunoSEQ multiplex PCR; TCRdb's copy has only in-frame clones and lacks some. Found here are 150,000 or so clones, 88% of them singletons; the top ten hold approximately 3.1%. This chain joins TRBV7-2 and TRBJ1-3; D is uncertain. The material sequenced was peripheral blood, taken on day 0 of AZD1222 vaccination. This receptor was obtained from an adult in good health. CDR3: CASSLSGYSGNTIYF. DNA for the CDR3: TGTGCCAGCAGCCTCTCAGGATACTCTGGAAACACCATATATTTT.